This section outlines one TCR beta chain sequence together with its context. Germline V CDR1 and CDR2: SNHLY, FYNNEI. V lost 4 bases and J 4 bases, leaving 7 bases between the germline ends. The CDR3 length is 12 residues. The data originate from a study of blood T cell repertoires in COVID-19. Study as a whole: Collection of acute and convalescent COVID-19 samples took place in the United States, Italy and Spain. In each case, the material was cDNA or gDNA derived from T cells, B-cell-depleted T cells, or PBMCs.

The authors' processing: Amplification of reference gene primers provided the estimated nucleated cell counts. Here immunoSEQ multiplex PCR was the method, and the copy in TCRdb shows in-frame clones only, minus some. The D gene and trimming were derived from the DNA, and the V and J assignments and clone size from that table. The sample records about 28,000 clones, approximately 83% being singletons. This receptor was taken from a human donor in a cohort sampled during active COVID-19. This chain uses TRBV2 with TRBJ1-1; D is uncertain. Source material: peripheral blood. CDR3 bases: TGTGCCAGCAGTGTTGGAGGCACTGAAGCTTTCTTT. Encoded protein: CASSVGGTEAFF.